Listed here are 22 T cell receptor beta chains from one sample, sequenced in a study of cytomegalovirus exposure and HLA in healthy donors. It was with 60 Vbeta and 13 Jbeta primers that the PCR ran. Sequencing was performed with immunoSEQ multiplex PCR; in TCRdb, only in-frame clones are kept and a portion is missing. The sample records roughly 250,000 clones, about four fifths being singletons. The sequencing input was PBMCs. The source of these receptors is a girl under 10 years old in good health and CMV-seronegative.

V usage is TRBV9 and J usage is TRBJ2-7, with D maybe TRBD1 (5 bases). V shed 6 bases and J shed 3 bases, with 22 bases lying between them. Germline assignment: CDR1 SGDLS and CDR2 YYNGEE. This CDR3 contains 16 residues. CDR3 loop: CASTTVQVTRNYEQYF. CDR3 sequence (DNA): TGTGCCAGCACGACAGTACAGGTGACCCGAAACTACGAGCAGTACTTC.

This chain uses TRBV2 with TRBJ2-1, with 8 bases aligning to TRBD1. This CDR3 spans 16 amino acids. Germline loops: CDR1 SNHLY, CDR2 FYNNEI. Unmatched junction bases numbered 6, after V lost 3 bases and J lost 2 bases. The CDR3 DNA is TGTGCCAGCAGTGAGTGGGACAGGTCACCCTACAATGAGCAGTTCTTC. Protein: CASSEWDRSPYNEQFF.

CDR3 sequence: CASSLVDRANQPQHF. CDR3 DNA sequence: TGTGCCAGCAGCTTGGTGGACAGGGCAAATCAGCCCCAGCATTTT. The chain employs TRBV7-6 and TRBJ1-5, with TRBD1 matching over 8 bases. Losses at the gene ends were 3 bases for V and 4 bases for J; bases not matched to a gene: 5. In germline, CDR1 is SGHVS, CDR2 FNYEAQ. This CDR3 is built from 15 residues.

The chain is built from TRBV21-1 and TRBJ1-4. TRBV21-1 has pseudogene status. This CDR3 is built from 18 residues. In DNA, the CDR3 is TGTGCCAGCAGCACACCGCCGGATGATCAGGGGAGGGTTGAAAAACTGTTTTTT. Amino acid sequence: CASSTPPDDQGRVEKLFF.

The rearrangement links TRBV7-9 to TRBJ2-7, with TRBD2 matching over 9 bases. Losses at the gene ends were 0 bases for V and 5 bases for J; bases not matched to a gene: 5. The germline V gene encodes CDR1 SEHNR and CDR2 FQNEAQ (reference sequence). This CDR3 region has 15 residues. The CDR3 DNA reads as TGTGCCAGCAGCTTAGCGCTAGCGGGATTGGACGAGCAGTACTTC. Translation gives CASSLALAGLDEQYF. Complete variable domain (other parts from reference TRBV7-9 and TRBJ2-7): DTGVSQNPRHKITKRGQNVTFRCDPISEHNRLYWYRQTLGQGPEFLTYFQNEAQLEKSRLLSDRFSAERPKGSFSTLEIQRTEQGDSAMYLCASSLALAGLDEQYFGPGTRLTVT.

This clone was recorded once. This rearrangement joins TRBV29-1 to TRBJ2-3; TRBD2 agrees at 10 bases. There are 17 residues in the CDR3. Trimming removed 7 bases from V and 0 bases from J; junction bases left unmatched: 13. The germline V gene has CDR1 SQVTM and CDR2 ANQGSEA. The CDR3 here is CSAVLAGQGISTDTQYF. For the CDR3, the DNA is TGCAGCGCCGTACTAGCGGGGCAAGGGATTAGCACAGATACGCAGTATTTT.

Worth noting for this clone: The same CDR3 also results from other DNA sequences found in this sample. The chain joins TRBV4-1 to TRBJ2-7; TRBD1 matches at 9 bases. The germline V gene has CDR1 MGHRA and CDR2 YSYEKL. This CDR3 has 14 amino acids. With 3 bases clipped from V and 7 bases from J, the junction kept 7 bases outside the gene matches. The DNA for the CDR3 is TGCGCCAGCAGCCAGGACAGGGGTCGGTATGAGCAGTACTTC. Its protein product is CASSQDRGRYEQYF.

The chain links TRBV28 to TRBJ1-4; tentatively, D is TRBD1 (5 bases). This CDR3 is built from 14 residues. Trimming left V 2 bases short and J 6 bases short, with 10 bases between. Germline CDR1 MDHEN, CDR2 SYDVKM. CDR3 loop: CASSLRPRDEKLFF. For the CDR3, the DNA is TGTGCCAGCAGTTTAAGGCCCAGGGATGAAAAACTGTTTTTT.

This clone appeared a few times. The chain recombines TRBV5-4 with TRBJ2-1, with TRBD1 matching 9 bases. The CDR3 is made up of 14 amino acids. Germline values: CDR1 SGHNT, CDR2 YYREEE (reference sequence). The J segment lost 9 bases and the V segment lost 4 bases, leaving 8 bases of the junction unmatched. The CDR3 region is CASSIYTGGLEQFF. The CDR3 nucleotides read TGTGCCAGCAGCATTTATACAGGGGGCCTTGAGCAGTTCTTC.

The chain combines TRBV4-1 with TRBJ2-6; no definite D call. Per the germline V gene, CDR1 is MGHRA and CDR2 is YSYEKL. V dropped 0 bases and J dropped 3 bases, with 6 bases sitting between them. The CDR3 has 15 amino acids. The CDR3 sequence: CASSQDTVGANVLTF. CDR3 nucleotides: TGCGCCAGCAGCCAAGATACAGTTGGGGCCAACGTCCTGACTTTC.

CDR3 DNA sequence: TGTGCCAGCAGCCTAAATATGAACACTGAAGCTTTCTTT. Its translation: CASSLNMNTEAFF. This chain uses TRBV13 with TRBJ1-1, with unresolved D. Germline CDR1 is PRHDT and CDR2 is FYEKMQ (reference sequence). There are 13 residues in the CDR3. V was trimmed by 5 bases and J by 0 bases, leaving 7 bases between them.

The chain combines TRBV28 with TRBJ2-6; the D gene is possibly TRBD2 (5 bases). V lost 0 bases and J 0 bases, leaving 6 bases between the germline ends. Germline-derived CDR1 and CDR2 are MDHEN and SYDVKM. This CDR3 has 16 amino acids. CDR3 residues: CASSLWGVSGANVLTF. The CDR3 DNA reads as TGTGCCAGCAGTTTATGGGGAGTCTCTGGGGCCAACGTCCTGACTTTC.

V is TRBV2 and J is TRBJ2-1; D perhaps matches TRBD2 (5 bases). CDR3 length: 15 amino acids. V was trimmed by 2 bases and J by 0 bases, leaving 8 bases between them. CDR1 and CDR2 from the germline V gene are SNHLY and FYNNEI. DNA for the CDR3: TGTGCCAGCAGTGAAACGGGATCCTCCTACAATGAGCAGTTCTTC. This gives the protein CASSETGSSYNEQFF.

V usage is TRBV9 and J usage is TRBJ1-6; possible D gene TRBD1, 6 bases. Germline CDR1 is SGDLS and CDR2 is YYNGEE. This CDR3 has 16 residues. Trimming removed 4 bases at V and 10 bases at J, with 21 bases between. The CDR3 sequence is CASSPNPKTGLSPLHF. DNA of the CDR3: TGTGCCAGCAGCCCTAATCCCAAGACAGGATTATCACCCCTCCACTTT.

This chain joins TRBV7-2 and TRBJ2-7, with 9 positions matching TRBD1. Germline-derived CDR1 and CDR2 are SGHTA and FQGNSA. V trimming: 1 base; J trimming: 7 bases; junction bases outside the gene matches: 14. The CDR3 is 17 residues long. The CDR3 sequence: CASSLVGTGGGSREQYF. The DNA for the CDR3 is TGTGCCAGCAGCTTAGTTGGAACAGGGGGCGGGTCTCGGGAGCAGTACTTC.

This clone was counted a few times. This rearrangement joins TRBV19 to TRBJ2-1, with D unclear. The germline V gene has CDR1 LNHDA and CDR2 SQIVND (reference sequence). Trimming removed 5 bases at V and 6 bases at J, with 14 bases between. The CDR3 runs to 14 residues. The CDR3 protein is CASSRSPLINEQFF. The CDR3 nucleotides read TGTGCCAGTAGTCGTTCCCCGCTAATCAATGAGCAGTTCTTC.

This clone came up a few times. The rearrangement uses TRBV7-9 and TRBJ2-7; D unclear. Germline lookup yields CDR1 SEHNR and CDR2 FQNEAQ (reference sequence). The CDR3 consists of 13 residues. V was clipped by 3 bases and J by 5 bases, with 11 bases between them. The CDR3 spells CASSLGVPDEQYF. DNA of the CDR3: TGTGCCAGCAGCTTGGGCGTCCCCGACGAGCAGTACTTC.

The chain recombines TRBV2 with TRBJ1-5; possibly TRBD1 for D (6 bases). Germline CDR1 is SNHLY and CDR2 is FYNNEI. The CDR3 consists of 14 residues. V dropped 6 bases and J dropped 4 bases, with 13 bases sitting between them. The CDR3: CASRADSINQPQHF. The CDR3 region has the DNA TGTGCCAGCAGGGCGGACAGCATAAATCAGCCCCAGCATTTT.

The chain couples TRBV5-3 to TRBJ1-5, with 8 positions matching TRBD1. TRBV5-3 falls under the ORF class, with uncertain function. J gave up 5 bases and V 4 bases, and 5 bases lay outside the gene matches. This CDR3 contains 14 residues. The DNA for the CDR3 is TGTGCCAGAAGCCCCAGGGGGCGCGATCAGCCCCAGCATTTT. The encoded protein is CARSPRGRDQPQHF.

This clone has a single count. The V call is TRBV2, the J call TRBJ2-1; a possible D gene is TRBD2 (5 bases). V gave up 11 bases and J gave up 2 bases, with 10 bases separating them. The germline CDR1 and CDR2 sequences are SNHLY and FYNNEI. The CDR3 loop spans 12 amino acids. The CDR3 loop is CAGSGTYNEQFF. The CDR3 bases are TGTGCCGGGAGCGGCACCTACAATGAGCAGTTCTTC. The whole variable domain, filled in from reference TRBV2 and TRBJ2-1, reads EPEVTQTPSHQVTQMGQEVILRCVPISNHLYFYWYRQILGQKVEFLVSFYNNEISEKSEIFDDQFSVERPDGSNFTLKIRSTKLEDSAMYFCAGSGTYNEQFFGPGTRLTVL.

The V call is TRBV21-1, the J call TRBJ2-1; the table's D call, TRBD2, has no DNA check behind it. TRBV21-1 is labeled a pseudogene. CDR3 length: 17 amino acids. CDR3 region: CASSKANSGGPYNEQFF. In DNA form, the CDR3 reads TGTGCCAGCAGCAAAGCAAATAGCGGGGGTCCATACAATGAGCAGTTCTTC.

The V call is TRBV28, the J call TRBJ1-5; TRBD1 matches at 8 bases. This CDR3 region has 14 residues. V shed 4 bases, J shed 3 bases, and the junction held 2 bases outside the gene matches. Germline V gene data show CDR1 as MDHEN and CDR2 as SYDVKM. CDR3 amino acids: CASSWTGINQPQHF. The CDR3 DNA sequence: TGTGCCAGCAGTTGGACAGGGATCAATCAGCCCCAGCATTTT.